This T cell receptor beta chain was retrieved from a study of T cell responses to AZD1222 COVID-19 vaccine. Study observations and caveats: The donors showed a predominance of white British ancestry and of females, with possible underestimation of clonal diversity.

Libraries were prepared by immunoSEQ multiplex PCR; TCRdb keeps only in-frame clonotypes and omits some of them. The data show approximately 140,000 clones, 92% seen once. As regards this clone: No antigen is known for it.

The origin of this receptor is an adult in good health. The source material was peripheral blood, sampled on day 0 of AZD1222 vaccination.

The CDR3 nucleotides read TGTGCCAGCAGCCCGAGACACGGCTCTGGAAACACCATATATTTT. Translating it yields CASSPRHGSGNTIYF. The chain uses TRBV7-6 and TRBJ1-3; D gene unclear. The CDR3 has 15 residues. CDR1 is SGHVS, CDR2 FNYEAQ, per germline. Trimming shortened V by 5 bases and J by 0 bases, and 11 bases separated the two germline ends.